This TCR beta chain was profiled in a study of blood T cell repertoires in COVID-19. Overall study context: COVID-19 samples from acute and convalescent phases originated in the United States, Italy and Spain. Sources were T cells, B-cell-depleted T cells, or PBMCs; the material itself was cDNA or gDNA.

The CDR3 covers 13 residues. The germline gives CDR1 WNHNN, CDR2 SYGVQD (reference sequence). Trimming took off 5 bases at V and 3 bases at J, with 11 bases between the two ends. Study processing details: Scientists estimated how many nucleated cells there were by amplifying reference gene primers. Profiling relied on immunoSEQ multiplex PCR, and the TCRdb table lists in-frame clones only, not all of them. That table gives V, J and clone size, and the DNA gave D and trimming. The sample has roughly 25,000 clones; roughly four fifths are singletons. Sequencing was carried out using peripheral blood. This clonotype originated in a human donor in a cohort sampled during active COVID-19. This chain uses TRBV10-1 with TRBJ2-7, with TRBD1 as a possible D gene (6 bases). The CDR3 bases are TGCGCCAGCAGTAGGACAGCTAACTACGAGCAGTACTTC. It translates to CASSRTANYEQYF.